Listed here is a single T cell receptor beta chain. Its target is unknown. CDR1 SGHVS and CDR2 FQNEAQ come from the germline V gene. Trimming stripped 2 bases from V and 5 bases from J, with 24 bases between. The CDR3 is 19 residues long. The sample originates from a study of PD-1 blockade in classical Hodgkin lymphoma. Overall study: Patients received nivolumab 3 mg/kg intravenously every 2 weeks.

Sequencing used immunoSEQ multiplex PCR; TCRdb keeps in-frame clones, though not all of them. The sample consists of 25,000 to 30,000 clones, approximately 79% of them appearing once. This sample's time point: cycle 4 day 1 (C4D1), after less than seven weeks of nivolumab. All patients experienced relapse after autologous stem cell transplantation, and brentuximab vedotin exposure was variable. Magnetic negative selection was used to purify CD4+ T cells from PBMCs that had been thawed. Study outcomes and limitations: It was CD4+ TCR diversity, not CD8+, that rose significantly by C4D1. Newly diagnosed patients and complete responders had comparable diversity at baseline.

Sample: CD4+ T cells from blood, taken before the fourth cycle of nivolumab. This chain connects TRBV7-8 to TRBJ2-2; TRBD1 is a possible D gene (5 bases). The TCR comes from a human donor with classical Hodgkin lymphoma. The CDR3 nucleotides read TGTGCCAGCAGCTTACTATTCATAGGGGCGGTTGGCGGAACCGGGGAGCTGTTTTTT. Residues: CASSLLFIGAVGGTGELFF. The complete variable domain, with remaining parts taken from reference TRBV7-8 and TRBJ2-2, reads GAGVSQSPRYKVAKRGQDVALRCDPISGHVSLFWYQQALGQGPEFLTYFQNEAQLDKSGLPSDRFFAERPEGSVSTLKIQRTQQEDSAVYLCASSLLFIGAVGGTGELFFGEGSRLTVL.